One T cell receptor beta chain is described in this entry. Its antigen is unknown. There are no base qualities to consult, and no much larger clone falls within one base. Library generation was performed with the immunoSEQ multiplex PCR assay. Sourced from immuneACCESS, this table was stored by TCRdb with only in-frame sequences that have V and J called. A share of the clones is absent; for the studies checked, an unresolved V gene accounts for under half, and the remainder has no known explanation. For this sample the table gives 25,000 to 30,000 clones, of which around 87% were detected only once. The top ten hold 1.5% to 2% of the sample. V gives up 0 bases and J gives up 0 bases, and the segment between their germline ends measures 7 bases. Measured from the cysteine to the phenylalanine, the CDR3 is 14 residues long. Solely the CDR3 DNA is kept, with 42 bases framed from the first base. According to the germline V gene, CDR1 reads SGDLS and CDR2 reads YYNGEE.

This record belongs to a study of control samples from healthy donors and cancer patients (dated by TCRdb to the early 2020s). The rearrangement joined TRBV9 to TRBJ2-7, with a weak D call of TRBD2 (6 bases match). This sequence originates from a woman between 40 and 50 years old with lung cancer. The sample taken for sequencing was PBMCs. The CDR3 is CASSVDSGSYEQYF. The nucleotides read TGTGCCAGCAGCGTAGATAGCGGCTCCTACGAGCAGTACTTC. The reference TRBV9 and TRBJ2-7 proteins fill in what lies around the CDR3, so the full variable domain reads DSGVTQTPKHLITATGQRVTLRCSPRSGDLSVYWYQQSLDQGLQFLIQYYNGEERAKGNILERFSAQQFPDLHSELNLSSLELGDSALYFCASSVDSGSYEQYFGPGTRLTVT.